The 5 T cell receptor beta chains below were found in one sample sequenced in a study of T cell changes during pregnancy in multiple sclerosis. The protocol was immunoSEQ multiplex PCR, while the TCRdb copy is restricted to in-frame clones and leaves out a portion. Among 50,000 to 70,000 clones, 92% were seen once, and the ten largest hold approximately 1.4%. This specimen was peripheral blood, taken in the second trimester of pregnancy. These receptor sequences come from a female donor with multiple sclerosis, enrolled in a pregnancy study.

A few counts support this clone. The chain combines TRBV7-6 with TRBJ2-1; D call uncertain. This CDR3 comprises 13 residues. The germline gives CDR1 SGHVS, CDR2 FNYEAQ. Trimming left V 0 bases short and J 5 bases short, with 5 bases between. CDR3 sequence reads: CASSLAADNEQFF. DNA for the CDR3: TGTGCCAGCAGCTTAGCTGCAGACAATGAGCAGTTCTTC.

The chain recombines TRBV6-1 with TRBJ2-7; 12 nucleotides match TRBD2. The CDR3 totals 16 residues. From germline, CDR1 is MNHNS and CDR2 SASEGT. V trimming: 1 base; J trimming: 5 bases; junction bases outside the gene matches: 6. CDR3 sequence (DNA): TGTGCCAGCAGTGAAGAGGCTAGCGGGAGGGGGAACGAGCAGTACTTC. The encoded protein is CASSEEASGRGNEQYF.

The chain uses TRBV12-5 and TRBJ1-1; 10 bases line up with TRBD1. The CDR3 covers 13 residues. V shed 8 bases and J 4 bases; nucleotides not matched to a gene: 4. Germline values: CDR1 LGHNT, CDR2 FRNRAP. The CDR3: CASCWTGGTEAFF. As DNA, the CDR3 is TGTGCTAGTTGTTGGACAGGGGGCACTGAAGCTTTCTTT.

The chain has TRBV18 and TRBJ2-2, with D hard to call. The V end was cut by 6 bases, the J end by 1 base, with 9 bases between. This CDR3 has 14 amino acids. Germline V gene sequence: CDR1 KGHSH, CDR2 LQKENI. CDR3 nucleotides: TGTGCCAGCTCCCCCAATTTGAACACCGGGGAGCTGTTTTTT. This translates into CASSPNLNTGELFF.

This sequence joins TRBV19 and TRBJ2-2; TRBD2 agrees at 12 bases. Germline V gene data show CDR1 as LNHDA and CDR2 as SQIVND (reference sequence). The ends lost 6 bases at V and 7 bases at J; junction bases unmatched: 9. The CDR3 totals 16 residues. CDR3 DNA sequence: TGTGCCAGTAGCTTGGGACTAGCGGGTGCTGTCGGGGAGCTGTTTTTT. Its translation: CASSLGLAGAVGELFF.